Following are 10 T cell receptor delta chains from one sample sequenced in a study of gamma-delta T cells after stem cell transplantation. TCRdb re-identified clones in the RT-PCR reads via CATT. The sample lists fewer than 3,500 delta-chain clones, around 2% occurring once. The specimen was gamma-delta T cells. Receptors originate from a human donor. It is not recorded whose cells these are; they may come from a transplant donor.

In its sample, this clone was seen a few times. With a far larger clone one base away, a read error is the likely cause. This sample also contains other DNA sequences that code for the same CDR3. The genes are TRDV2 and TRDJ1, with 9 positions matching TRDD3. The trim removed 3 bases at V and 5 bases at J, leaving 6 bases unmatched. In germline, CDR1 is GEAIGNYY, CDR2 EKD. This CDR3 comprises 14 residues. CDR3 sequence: CACDRLGESDKLIF. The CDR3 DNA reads TGTGCCTGTGACCGACTGGGGGAGTCTGATAAACTCATCTTT.

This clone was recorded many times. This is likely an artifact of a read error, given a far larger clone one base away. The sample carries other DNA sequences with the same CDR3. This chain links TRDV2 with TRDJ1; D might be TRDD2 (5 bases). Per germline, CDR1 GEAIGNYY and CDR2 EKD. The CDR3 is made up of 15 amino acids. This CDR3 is CACDTIGLHTDKLIF. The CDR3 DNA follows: TGTGCCTGCGACACCATTGGCCTTCACACCGATAAACTCATCTTT.

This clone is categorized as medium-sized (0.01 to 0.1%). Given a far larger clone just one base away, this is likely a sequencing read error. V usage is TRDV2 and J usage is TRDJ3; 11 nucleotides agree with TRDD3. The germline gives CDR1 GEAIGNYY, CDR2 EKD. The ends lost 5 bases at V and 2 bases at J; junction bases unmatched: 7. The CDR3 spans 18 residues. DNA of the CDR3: TGTGCCTGTGGCATACTGGGGGATAGTACCTGGGACACCCGACAGATGTTTTTC. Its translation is CACGILGDSTWDTRQMFF.

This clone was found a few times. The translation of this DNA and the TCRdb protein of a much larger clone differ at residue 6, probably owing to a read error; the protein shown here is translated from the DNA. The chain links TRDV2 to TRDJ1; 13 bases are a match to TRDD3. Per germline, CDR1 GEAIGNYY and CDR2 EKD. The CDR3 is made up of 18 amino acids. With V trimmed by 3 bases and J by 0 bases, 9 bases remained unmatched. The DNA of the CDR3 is TGTGCCTGTGACGCCGCACTGGGGGATACGCGGGACACCGATAAACTCATCTTT. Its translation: CACDAALGDTRDTDKLIF.

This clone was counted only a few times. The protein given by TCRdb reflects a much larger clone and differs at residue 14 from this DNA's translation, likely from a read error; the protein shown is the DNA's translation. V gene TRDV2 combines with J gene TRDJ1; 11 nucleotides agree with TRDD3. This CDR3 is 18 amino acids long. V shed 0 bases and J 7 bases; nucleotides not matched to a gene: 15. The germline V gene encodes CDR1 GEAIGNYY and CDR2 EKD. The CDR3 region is CACDTVEVLGDTHGKLIF. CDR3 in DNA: TGTGCCTGTGACACCGTTGAGGTCCTGGGGGATACTCACGGTAAACTCATCTTT.

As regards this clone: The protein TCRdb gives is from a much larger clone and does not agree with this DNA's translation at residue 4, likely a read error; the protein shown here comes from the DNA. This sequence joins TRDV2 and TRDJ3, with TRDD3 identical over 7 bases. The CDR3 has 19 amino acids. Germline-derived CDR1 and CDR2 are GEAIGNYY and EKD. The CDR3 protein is CACGTAGGLSSWDTRQMFF. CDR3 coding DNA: TGTGCCTGTGGCACCGCTGGGGGCCTAAGCTCCTGGGACACCCGACAGATGTTTTTC.

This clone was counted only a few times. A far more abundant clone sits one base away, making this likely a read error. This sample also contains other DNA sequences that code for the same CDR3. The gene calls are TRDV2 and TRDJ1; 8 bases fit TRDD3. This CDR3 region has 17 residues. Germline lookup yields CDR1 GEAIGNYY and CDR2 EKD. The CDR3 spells CACDTLSSLTSGDKLIF. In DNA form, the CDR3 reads TGTGCCTGTGACACCCTCTCTTCCCTCACTTCGGGGGATAAACTTATCTTT.

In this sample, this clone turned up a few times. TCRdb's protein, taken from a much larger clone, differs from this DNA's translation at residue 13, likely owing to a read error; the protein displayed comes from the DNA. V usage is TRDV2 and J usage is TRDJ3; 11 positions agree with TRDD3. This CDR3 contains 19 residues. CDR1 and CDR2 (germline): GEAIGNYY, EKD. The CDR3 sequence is CACDTVGDTGSWGTRQMFF. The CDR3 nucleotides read TGTGCCTGTGACACCGTGGGGGATACGGGCTCCTGGGGCACCCGACAGATGTTTTTC.

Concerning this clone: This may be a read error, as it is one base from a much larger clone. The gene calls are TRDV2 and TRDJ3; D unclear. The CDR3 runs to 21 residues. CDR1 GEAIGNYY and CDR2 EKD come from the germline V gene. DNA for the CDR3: TGTGCCTGTAACACCGCACAGACTCTGGACTCATTCTCCTGGGACACCCGACAGATGTTTTTC. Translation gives CACNTAQTLDSFSWDTRQMFF.

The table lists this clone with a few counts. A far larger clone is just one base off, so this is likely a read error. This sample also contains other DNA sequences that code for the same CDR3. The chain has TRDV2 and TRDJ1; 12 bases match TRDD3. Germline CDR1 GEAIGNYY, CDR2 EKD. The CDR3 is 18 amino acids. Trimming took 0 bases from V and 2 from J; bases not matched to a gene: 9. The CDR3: CACDTLNLGDTQTDKLIF. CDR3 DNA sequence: TGTGCCTGTGACACCTTAAATCTGGGGGATACGCAAACCGATAAACTCATCTTT.